Shown below are 25 T cell receptor beta chains from a single sample sequenced in a study of OX40 agonist ivuxolimab in advanced cancers. Receptors were amplified or captured by the immunoSEQ multiplex PCR assay. TCRdb stores this immuneACCESS table with in-frame sequences only. Part of the clones is absent; in the studies checked, under half of the shortfall reflects unresolved V genes, and no reason is known for the rest. The sample table holds some 70,000 clones, of which 80% were seen once. The ten largest clones add up to less than 9.5% of the sample. Sequences were derived from CD4+ or CD8+ T cells sorted from blood, sampled in a trial of the OX40 agonist ivuxolimab. These receptors came from an adult with an advanced solid tumor such as melanoma, head and neck, liver or kidney cancer.

The rearrangement joins TRBV6-1 to TRBJ1-1; possibly TRBD1 for D (5 bases). This CDR3 comprises 14 residues. The germline V gene encodes CDR1 MNHNS and CDR2 SASEGT. V lost 6 bases to trimming and J lost 1 base, with 12 bases between them. Here the CDR3 reads CASSDQGRNTEAFF. CDR3 bases: TGTGCCAGCAGCGACCAGGGACGGAACACTGAAGCTTTCTTT.

V is TRBV10-2 and J is TRBJ1-5, with D possibly being TRBD1 (6 bases). This CDR3 spans 17 amino acids. Germline lookup yields CDR1 WSHSY and CDR2 SAAADI. Trimming removed 6 bases at V and 0 bases at J, with 18 bases between. The CDR3, as DNA: TGCGCCAGCAGCCACGCCGATCCAGGGGATAGCAATCAGCCCCAGCATTTT. Translating gives CASSHADPGDSNQPQHF.

This chain connects TRBV15 to TRBJ2-5; D is unclear. The CDR3 is 17 residues long. Trimming stripped 5 bases from V and 1 base from J, with 20 bases between. Germline V gives CDR1 LNHNV, CDR2 YYDKDF (reference sequence). CDR3 sequence reads: CATSPLGSPASQETQYF. CDR3 sequence (DNA): TGTGCCACCAGCCCCCTTGGATCCCCTGCTAGCCAAGAGACCCAGTACTTC.

The chain uses TRBV11-1 and TRBJ2-2; 11 bases fit TRBD2. With 5 bases clipped from V and 3 bases from J, the junction kept 14 bases outside the gene matches. The CDR3 extends over 19 amino acids. The germline V gene encodes CDR1 SGHAT and CDR2 FQDESV (reference sequence). The CDR3 protein is CASSSTSGRRGSDTGELFF. In nucleotides, the CDR3 is TGTGCCAGCAGCAGCACTAGCGGGAGACGCGGGTCGGACACCGGGGAGCTGTTTTTT.

J is TRBJ2-7 and V is TRBV19; the match to TRBD1 covers 7 bases. Germline assignment: CDR1 LNHDA and CDR2 SQIVND (reference sequence). The CDR3 loop spans 14 amino acids. This chain's CDR3 is CAVIPGQCSYEQYF. DNA of the CDR3: TGTGCTGTGATTCCGGGACAGTGCTCCTACGAGCAGTACTTC.

This chain connects TRBV10-3 to TRBJ2-5; D possibly corresponds to TRBD2 (5 bases). The DNA end lines up better with TRBJ2-7; the J call may be wrong. The germline V gene has CDR1 ENHRY and CDR2 SYGVKD. The CDR3 is 16 residues long. CDR3 loop: CAISESVPTEGFEQYF. CDR3 DNA: TGTGCCATCAGTGAGTCGGTCCCCACCGAGGGATTCGAGCAGTACTTC.

The gene calls are TRBV29-1 and TRBJ2-2, with D possibly TRBD2 on 5 matching bases. The germline CDR1 and CDR2 sequences are SQVTM and ANQGSEA. The CDR3 loop spans 14 amino acids. V was trimmed by 6 bases and J by 0 bases, leaving 11 bases between them. CDR3 DNA: TGCAGCGTCCGGACGGGAACGAACACCGGGGAGCTGTTTTTT. It encodes CSVRTGTNTGELFF.

This chain joins TRBV2 and TRBJ1-2, with D uncertain. Per germline, CDR1 SNHLY and CDR2 FYNNEI. V lost 2 bases and J lost 4, with 14 bases in between. The CDR3 has 15 amino acids. Here the CDR3 DNA reads TGTGCCAGCAGTGAACTGAGGGTAGTTGGCTATGGCTACACCTTC. Translated: CASSELRVVGYGYTF.

The CDR3, as DNA: TGCAGTGCGAAGCCCGTGGAGACCCAGTACTTC. Translation gives CSAKPVETQYF. This chain connects TRBV20-1 to TRBJ2-5; the D is unclear. The V end was cut by 6 bases, the J end by 5 bases, with 10 bases between. The CDR3 sequence is 11 residues long. The V gene's germline CDR1 is DFQATT and CDR2 SNEGSKA (reference sequence).

The CDR3 region is CASSPKGVQFFYNEQFF. CDR3 in DNA: TGTGCCAGCAGCCCTAAGGGGGTCCAGTTCTTTTACAATGAGCAGTTCTTC. The genes are TRBV7-2 and TRBJ2-1; TRBD1 is a possible D gene (6 bases). CDR3 length equals 17 residues. V dropped 5 bases and J dropped 4 bases, with 21 bases sitting between them. In germline, CDR1 is SGHTA, CDR2 FQGNSA.

There are a few counts of this clone. The V and J genes are TRBV18 and TRBJ1-1, with 10 nucleotides matching TRBD1. V lost 2 bases, J lost 5 bases, and 5 bases stayed unmatched. This CDR3 has 15 residues. Germline CDR1 is KGHSH and CDR2 is LQKENI. CDR3 protein: CASSPRQGAGTEAFF. CDR3 DNA: TGTGCCAGCTCACCAAGACAGGGGGCAGGAACTGAAGCTTTCTTT. The whole variable domain, filled in from reference TRBV18 and TRBJ1-1, reads NAGVMQNPRHLVRRRGQEARLRCSPMKGHSHVYWYRQLPEEGLKFMVYLQKENIIDESGMPKERFSAEFPKEGPSILRIQQVVRGDSAAYFCASSPRQGAGTEAFFGQGTRLTVV.

The V and J genes are TRBV2 and TRBJ1-4, with a possible D match to TRBD1 (5 bases). CDR3 size: 15 residues. The germline V gene encodes CDR1 SNHLY and CDR2 FYNNEI. Trimming removed 6 bases at V and 11 bases at J, with 22 bases between. The CDR3 region has the DNA TGTGCCAGCAGAAGCCCCAGGGTTATGGAAGGGAAACTGTTTTTT. Amino acids: CASRSPRVMEGKLFF.

The rearrangement links TRBV2 to TRBJ2-1; D possibly matches TRBD1 or TRBD2 (5 bases each). Germline CDR1 SNHLY, CDR2 FYNNEI. The CDR3 totals 16 residues. The ends were cut back, 5 bases at V and 1 base at J, with 15 bases in the middle. The CDR3: CASSTLERGSYNEQFF. The CDR3 nucleotides are TGTGCCAGCAGTACATTAGAGAGGGGTTCCTACAATGAGCAGTTCTTC.

The chain combines TRBV6-5 with TRBJ2-5; 8 bases line up with TRBD2. Germline-derived CDR1 and CDR2 are MNHEY and SVGAGI. The CDR3 is 15 amino acids. The V and J ends lost 5 bases and 3 bases, in that order; junction bases with no gene match: 8. The CDR3 DNA reads as TGTGCCAGCAGTACCCGGGCCGGGAGGGAAGAGACCCAGTACTTC. Its protein product is CASSTRAGREETQYF.

The J gene is TRBJ2-1, the V gene TRBV9; D not resolved. Germline values: CDR1 SGDLS, CDR2 YYNGEE. V lost 5 bases to trimming and J lost 7 bases, with 25 bases between them. The CDR3 is made up of 17 amino acids. The CDR3 sequence: CASSRSFEAVGLNEQFF. The CDR3 nucleotides are TGTGCCAGCAGTAGGAGTTTTGAGGCAGTAGGATTAAATGAGCAGTTCTTC.

The gene calls are TRBV5-1 and TRBJ1-1; the match to TRBD1 covers 7 bases. Germline V lookup: CDR1 SGHRS, CDR2 YFSETQ. This CDR3 contains 15 residues. The junction had 7 bases not matched to a gene; V was cut back by 5 bases and J by 0 bases. The DNA for the CDR3 is TGCGCCAGCAGTGGGACAGCATCAATGAACACTGAAGCTTTCTTT. It yields the protein CASSGTASMNTEAFF.

This sequence joins TRBV25-1 and TRBJ1-5; weak D call: TRBD1 (6 bases). The CDR3 spans 14 residues. Trimming left V 3 bases short and J 7 bases short, with 13 bases between. Per germline, CDR1 MGHDK and CDR2 SYGVNS. CDR3 amino acids: CASSEVGGEQPQHF. CDR3 DNA sequence: TGTGCCAGCAGTGAGGTAGGGGGAGAGCAGCCCCAGCATTTT.

This chain joins TRBV5-1 and TRBJ2-1; D not certain. The CDR3 loop spans 15 amino acids. Between the trimmed V and J ends, which lost 0 bases and 3 bases, there was a span of 10 bases. Germline V gene lookup returns CDR1 SGHRS and CDR2 YFSETQ. CDR3 protein: CASSLEGALYNEQFF. In nucleotides, the CDR3 is TGCGCCAGCAGCTTGGAGGGTGCTCTCTACAATGAGCAGTTCTTC.

The rearrangement links TRBV7-2 to TRBJ2-1; 13 bases are shared with TRBD2. CDR3 size: 13 residues. Germline values: CDR1 SGHTA, CDR2 FQGNSA. V trimming: 5 bases; J trimming: 10 bases; junction bases outside the gene matches: 2. CDR3 DNA: TGTGCCAGCAGCAAGACTAGCGGGGGGGAGCAGTTCTTC. Translating it yields CASSKTSGGEQFF.

The rearrangement uses TRBV7-8 and TRBJ2-2; 7 nucleotides line up with TRBD1. Trimming at V came to 1 base and at J to 8 bases, leaving 4 bases not matched to a gene. Germline CDR1 and CDR2: SGHVS and FQNEAQ. The CDR3 consists of 14 residues. The CDR3 protein is CASSLVRGRGELFF. In nucleotides, the CDR3 is TGTGCCAGCAGCTTAGTAAGGGGGCGTGGGGAGCTGTTTTTT.

The chain couples TRBV5-1 to TRBJ2-2, with 9 bases that match TRBD2. J was trimmed by 5 bases and V by 0 bases; bases with no gene match: 5. CDR3 length equals 16 residues. CDR1 and CDR2 from the germline V gene are SGHRS and YFSETQ. The CDR3: CASSLAGGGATGELFF. CDR3 DNA sequence: TGCGCCAGCAGCTTGGCTGGCGGGGGGGCTACCGGGGAGCTGTTTTTT.

This clone was observed a handful of times. V is TRBV23-1 and J is TRBJ2-5; D is possibly TRBD1 (5 bases). TRBV23-1 is an ORF, with its function uncertain. V lost 3 bases, J lost 7 bases, and 27 bases lay in between. The CDR3 has 18 residues. CDR3 protein: CASSQISETASWGGTQYF. DNA for the CDR3: TGCGCCAGCAGTCAGATCTCGGAGACAGCCTCCTGGGGTGGGACCCAGTACTTC.

This sequence joins TRBV2 and TRBJ1-2; D may be TRBD1 (5 bases). The germline V and J ends were trimmed by 5 bases and 8 bases, with 21 bases remaining between them. This CDR3 is built from 15 residues. The germline V gene has CDR1 SNHLY and CDR2 FYNNEI. The CDR3 nucleotides read TGTGCCAGCAGTCCAGTGGGACCCCCCGGAGGAGGCTACACCTTC. It codes for CASSPVGPPGGGYTF.

The sample holds one count of this clone. The V and J genes are TRBV28 and TRBJ1-2; 7 nucleotides agree with TRBD1. CDR1 and CDR2 from the germline V gene are MDHEN and SYDVKM. Trimming took 5 bases from V and 0 from J; bases not matched to a gene: 6. The CDR3 runs 15 residues. CDR3 residues: CASSGTGEANYGYTF. The CDR3 DNA reads as TGTGCCAGCAGTGGAACAGGGGAGGCTAACTATGGCTACACCTTC.

This rearrangement joins TRBV28 to TRBJ2-5, with D perhaps matching TRBD1 (5 bases). Germline CDR1 MDHEN, CDR2 SYDVKM. The CDR3 loop spans 18 amino acids. The V end was cut by 6 bases, the J end by 3 bases, with 26 bases between. Written as DNA, the CDR3 is TGTGCCAGCAGGAGCCCGATCCCAACTCCGGCAGGGAAAGAGACCCAGTACTTC. Translating gives CASRSPIPTPAGKETQYF.